This T cell receptor beta chain originates from a study of T-cell memory formation after mild COVID-19. General study points: Second-wave clones with a day 37 peak had unconfirmed SARS-CoV-2 specificity. CM and EM subsets held most contracting CD4+ clones; EMRA held CD8+ ones. Some clones that responded turned up in pre-infection memory, which suggests that cross-reactive memory joined in.

The junction had 12 bases not matched to a gene; V was cut back by 6 bases and J by 0 bases. This CDR3 spans 17 amino acids. Germline values: CDR1 KGHSH, CDR2 LQKENI. MiXCR was run by TCRdb on the 5' RACE reads, yielding one entry per CDR3 protein. The sample has over 500,000 distinct CDR3 sequences, approximately 15% seen once. This clonotype was recorded a few times. What it binds is not known. Sequences were obtained from PBMCs or a T cell subset sorted from them (not recorded which). This TCR was sampled from an adult woman who had mild COVID-19 (a few samples of this study predate the infection). Cell type and time point are not known. The chain has TRBV18 and TRBJ2-3; TRBD2 matches 7 bases. The CDR3 sequence is CASSPTKAGISTDTQYF. The CDR3, as DNA: TGTGCCAGCTCCCCCACGAAAGCGGGAATAAGCACAGATACGCAGTATTTT. The full variable domain, its missing parts supplied by reference TRBV18 and TRBJ2-3, is NAGVMQNPRHLVRRRGQEARLRCSPMKGHSHVYWYRQLPEEGLKFMVYLQKENIIDESGMPKERFSAEFPKEGPSILRIQQVVRGDSAAYFCASSPTKAGISTDTQYFGPGTRLTVL.